What follows are 18 T cell receptor beta chains derived from one specimen sequenced in a study of cytomegalovirus exposure and HLA in healthy donors. The PCR contained 60 Vbeta and 13 Jbeta primers. Data came from immunoSEQ multiplex PCR; TCRdb stores just in-frame clones and leaves some out. The sample holds about 160,000 clones, 60% to 80% seen once. The sample consisted of PBMCs. These receptors came from a man in his fifties or sixties in good health and CMV-seronegative.

This clone has only a few counts. This chain connects TRBV5-7 to TRBJ1-5, with 10 positions matching TRBD1. TRBV5-7 is an ORF, with its function uncertain. The CDR3 sequence is 18 residues long. Losses at the gene ends were 5 bases for V and 0 bases for J; bases not matched to a gene: 11. The CDR3 spells CASRPGTGASLSNQPQHF. The CDR3, as DNA: TGTGCCAGCAGACCTGGGACAGGGGCTTCCCTTAGCAATCAGCCCCAGCATTTT.

V is TRBV13 and J is TRBJ1-2; no firm D call. Trimming took off 3 bases at V and 4 bases at J, with 6 bases between the two ends. The CDR3 runs 12 residues. Germline V lookup: CDR1 PRHDT, CDR2 FYEKMQ (reference sequence). For the CDR3, the DNA is TGTGCCAGCAGCTTGAGCGGCTATGGCTACACCTTC. Encoded protein: CASSLSGYGYTF.

V and J are TRBV7-9 and TRBJ1-6; 9 bases line up with TRBD1. Per germline, CDR1 SEHNR and CDR2 FQNEAQ (reference sequence). The junction had 2 bases not matched to a gene; V was cut back by 5 bases and J by 9 bases. The CDR3 sequence is 13 residues long. The CDR3 DNA follows: TGTGCCAGCAGCGGGACAGGGTTTTCACCCCTCCACTTT. It translates to CASSGTGFSPLHF.

The CDR3 bases are TGCGCCAGCAGCGGGGGACAGGGTTTTAATTCACCCCTCCACTTT. Residues: CASSGGQGFNSPLHF. The chain joins TRBV5-1 to TRBJ1-6; 9 nucleotides match TRBD1. Germline V gives CDR1 SGHRS, CDR2 YFSETQ. This CDR3 is 15 amino acids long. V lost 4 bases to trimming and J lost 6 bases; unmatched junction nucleotides: 5. Complete variable domain (other parts from reference TRBV5-1 and TRBJ1-6): KAGVTQTPRYLIKTRGQQVTLSCSPISGHRSVSWYQQTPGQGLQFLFEYFSETQRNKGNFPGRFSGRQFSNSRSEMNVSTLELGDSALYLCASSGGQGFNSPLHFGNGTRLTVT.

The chain couples TRBV6-5 to TRBJ2-1; TRBD2 matches 9 bases. This CDR3 is 15 amino acids long. V lost 6 bases to trimming and J lost 0 bases; unmatched junction nucleotides: 3. Per the germline V gene, CDR1 is MNHEY and CDR2 is SVGAGI. The CDR3 protein is CASSSSGSSYNEQFF. In DNA form, the CDR3 reads TGTGCCAGCAGCAGTAGCGGGAGCTCCTACAATGAGCAGTTCTTC.

The chain links TRBV14 to TRBJ2-7; 12 bases match TRBD2. Germline V gives CDR1 SGHDN, CDR2 FVKESK. There are 13 residues in the CDR3. With V trimmed by 4 bases and J by 8 bases, 3 bases remained unmatched. This chain's CDR3 is CASSPRTSGKQYF. The CDR3, as DNA: TGTGCCAGCAGCCCGCGGACTAGCGGGAAGCAGTACTTC.

This clone has only a few counts. V usage is TRBV4-1 and J usage is TRBJ1-6; D possibly corresponds to TRBD1 (5 bases). With 0 bases removed from V and 7 bases from J, the gap between germline ends came to 13 bases. CDR3 size: 16 residues. Germline V lookup: CDR1 MGHRA, CDR2 YSYEKL. This CDR3 is CASSQEEQRGNSPLHF. CDR3 nucleotides: TGCGCCAGCAGCCAAGAAGAACAGCGGGGGAATTCACCCCTCCACTTT.

The chain joins TRBV7-6 to TRBJ1-3, with TRBD1 matching 8 bases. The CDR3 has 16 residues. The trim removed 5 bases at V and 0 bases at J, leaving 6 bases unmatched. Germline V gives CDR1 SGHVS, CDR2 FNYEAQ. The chain's CDR3 is CASSLGQALSGNTIYF. CDR3 in DNA: TGTGCCAGCAGCCTGGGACAGGCTCTCTCTGGAAACACCATATATTTT.

This clone was seen more than once but under ten times. The rearrangement joins TRBV7-2 to TRBJ2-7; 11 bases are a match to TRBD2. After removal of 5 bases from V and 6 bases from J, the junction contained 6 bases not matched to a gene. Germline V gives CDR1 SGHTA, CDR2 FQGNSA. The CDR3 totals 14 residues. The CDR3: CASSETSGASEQYF. In DNA form, the CDR3 reads TGTGCCAGCAGCGAGACTAGCGGGGCCTCCGAGCAGTACTTC.

The rearrangement joins TRBV10-3 to TRBJ2-2, with TRBD2 matching over 9 bases. V was pared by 6 bases and J by 1 base, with 3 bases of the junction left unmatched. This CDR3 is 15 amino acids long. Looked up from germline, CDR1 is ENHRY and CDR2 is SYGVKD. The CDR3 region is CAIRFSGGNTGELFF. CDR3 sequence (DNA): TGTGCCATCAGGTTTAGCGGGGGGAACACCGGGGAGCTGTTTTTT.

The J gene is TRBJ2-5, the V gene TRBV23-1; 7 bases match TRBD1. TRBV23-1 is an open reading frame, and its role is uncertain. The CDR3 runs 18 residues. V was pared by 0 bases and J by 5 bases, with 15 bases of the junction left unmatched. Here the CDR3 DNA reads TGCGCCAGCAGTCAATCAAGGGAGACAGGGAACGATAATGAGACCCAGTACTTC. Its protein is CASSQSRETGNDNETQYF.

This clone was observed once. J is TRBJ1-2 and V is TRBV9, with unresolved D. Trimming took 0 bases from V and 3 from J, leaving 12 bases between them. CDR1 is SGDLS, CDR2 YYNGEE, per germline. This CDR3 has 15 amino acids. CDR3 coding DNA: TGTGCCAGCAGCGTAGGTGGAGGGCGTCACTATGGCTACACCTTC. Translated, it gives CASSVGGGRHYGYTF.

CDR3 coding DNA: TGTGCCATCAGTGTCGGGACAGGGGGATACAATGAGCAGTTCTTC. Its translation: CAISVGTGGYNEQFF. The chain employs TRBV10-3 and TRBJ2-1; 11 bases agree with TRBD1. Losses at the gene ends were 4 bases for V and 4 bases for J; bases not matched to a gene: 3. The CDR3 totals 15 residues. The germline gives CDR1 ENHRY, CDR2 SYGVKD.

Of note for this clone: Germline and junction disagree at one end, which may indicate a read error. Other DNA variants within this sample encode the same CDR3. The chain recombines TRBV6-5 with TRBJ1-1; 9 bases fit TRBD1. Germline values: CDR1 MNHEY, CDR2 SVGAGI. The CDR3 covers 15 residues. The CDR3 loop reads CASSYSRTGDTEAFF. The CDR3 DNA sequence: TGCGCCAGCAGTTACTCGAGGACAGGGGACACTGAAGCTTTCTTT.

The J gene is TRBJ1-5, the V gene TRBV10-3, with 11 bases that match TRBD1. CDR3 size: 13 residues. V was clipped by 10 bases and J by 4 bases; unmatched bases: 3. Per the germline V gene, CDR1 is ENHRY and CDR2 is SYGVKD. CDR3 DNA sequence: TGTGCCACGGGACAGGGGGTGAATCAGCCCCAGCATTTT. Protein sequence: CATGQGVNQPQHF.

The chain recombines TRBV14 with TRBJ2-1, with D unclear. V lost 0 bases, J lost 0 bases, and 9 bases lay in between. CDR3 size: 16 residues. Germline V gives CDR1 SGHDN, CDR2 FVKESK. The CDR3 DNA reads as TGTGCCAGCAGCCAAGAAGGAGCTCTCTCCTACAATGAGCAGTTCTTC. Amino acids: CASSQEGALSYNEQFF.

The J gene is TRBJ2-7, the V gene TRBV19, with 7 bases identical to TRBD1. This CDR3 contains 14 residues. The trim removed 3 bases at V and 3 bases at J, leaving 5 bases unmatched. CDR1 LNHDA and CDR2 SQIVND come from the germline V gene (reference sequence). In DNA form, the CDR3 reads TGTGCCAGTAGTATCTCACAGGGGTTCTACGAGCAGTACTTC. Translating it yields CASSISQGFYEQYF.

This chain joins TRBV11-2 and TRBJ1-4; D is undetermined. This CDR3 contains 14 residues. V lost 3 bases and J 3 bases, leaving 8 bases between the germline ends. The germline CDR1 and CDR2 sequences are SGHAT and FQNNGV. CDR3 nucleotides: TGTGCCAGCAGCTTTTCCGTAGCTAATGAAAAACTGTTTTTT. Encoded protein: CASSFSVANEKLFF.